This paragraph covers one T cell receptor beta chain sequence. This clonotype was seen a few times. There is no known antigen for this receptor. No base-level quality is on record; no much larger clone is a single base apart. The germline V gene encodes CDR1 KGHDR and CDR2 SFDVKD. Including the terminal cysteine and phenylalanine, the CDR3 comprises 16 residues. Only the CDR3 part of the read is kept: 48 bases, read in frame from the first base. The trim is 5 bases for V and 2 bases for J, with a gap of 15 bases between the germline ends. Preparation of the library involved 5' RACE. Sequencing relied on a NextSeq 500. Unique molecular identifiers were attached to individual cDNA molecules in the TCR library protocol so that sequencing error and PCR bias could be corrected. Both TCR alpha and beta chains were sequenced, and tight co-correlation was observed between alpha and beta sequence abundances in each sample. Per the authors' processing: Decombinator V4 was used to perform V gene, J gene and CDR3 annotation of TCR sequences. TCRs were defined as expanded if a significant change between any two time points was detected under a Poisson model with p below 0.0001. TCR abundances were normalised to the total number of TCRs sequenced per sample and expressed as counts per million. TRAV1-2 paired with TRAJ12, TRAJ20 or TRAJ33 defined MAIT TCRs, while TRAV10 paired with TRAJ18 defined iNKT TCRs. VDJdb, accessed on 1 November 2021, was searched for TCRs annotated for CMV, EBV and SARS-CoV-2, and TCRs annotated for more than one antigen were excluded. Through fastp at Q25 and MiXCR, TCRdb rebuilt clones from the public reads, retaining in-frame beta chains. Each record represents a unique CDR3 protein, reported with the most common genes and DNA among its rows. Here the V and J calls rest on TCRdb's processing, not on the authors' analysis. This sample has approximately 84,000 distinct CDR3 sequences in its table, and under 15% of those were observed once. The leading ten clones occupy roughly 6% of the sample.

The data were taken from a study of early T cells in non-severe SARS-CoV-2 infection (dated by TCRdb to the early 2020s). As for the study more broadly: Because TCR sequencing relied on bulk RNA taken from unsorted whole blood, pairing of alpha and beta chains was not possible.

Set within a cohort of healthcare workers in London, UK, this nested case-control study involved weekly PCR testing of nasopharyngeal swabs along with blood sampling. Healthcare workers were recruited between 23 and 31 March 2020, during the week of the UK lockdown, and were followed weekly for up to about 16 weeks. The research as a whole found: VDJdb matching was skewed toward anti-spike CD8 responses, so virus-specific expansions were likely underestimated and private and CD4 specificities were missed.

The sample consisted of whole blood. The sequence came from an adult who was a healthcare worker with PCR-confirmed SARS-CoV-2 infection or an uninfected control (not recorded which). The chain uses TRBV24-1 and TRBJ2-1; the D segment could be TRBD1, given 6 matching bases. The base sequence is TGTGCCACCAGTGGAGAGGTAAGGGGGACCTACAATGAGCAGTTCTTC. Its translation reads: CATSGEVRGTYNEQFF.